Listed here are 5 T cell receptor beta chains from one sample, sequenced in a study of low-dose radiotherapy and immunotherapy resistance in tumors (dated 2022 in TCRdb). To make first-strand cDNA, Superscript III was used along with a set of TRAV- and TRBV-specific primers so that both the TCRalpha and TCRbeta chains were covered. TCRs were amplified with Phusion for 15 to 25 PCR cycles using a constant-region primer together with the adapter attached to the V primers. Clones were called with MiXCR by TCRdb after fastp trimmed the public reads at Q25, and only in-frame beta chains were retained. Each entry is one CDR3 protein sequence, shown with its most common DNA and genes. This sample has some 6,000 distinct CDR3 sequences in its table, and roughly 80% of those were observed once. The leading ten clones occupy around 6.5% of the sample. The receptors stem from a human donor with advanced metastatic prostate, ovarian, gallbladder or colorectal cancer (not recorded which). This table probably holds off-target reads from a library built for another chain.

V usage is TRBV5-1 and J usage is TRBJ2-7; 7 positions agree with TRBD2. Germline trimming cut 4 bases from V and 3 bases from J; bases unmatched to any gene: 7. Germline loops: CDR1 SGHRS, CDR2 YFSETQ. The CDR3 covers 14 residues. The CDR3 DNA sequence: TGCGCCAGCAGCGCGGGGGTTCCGGGCTACGAGCAGTACTTC. Translating gives CASSAGVPGYEQYF. The full variable domain, rest sourced from reference TRBV5-1 and TRBJ2-7, is KAGVTQTPRYLIKTRGQQVTLSCSPISGHRSVSWYQQTPGQGLQFLFEYFSETQRNKGNFPGRFSGRQFSNSRSEMNVSTLELGDSALYLCASSAGVPGYEQYFGPGTRLTVT.

The rearrangement uses TRBV10-3 and TRBJ2-2; D gene ambiguous. The CDR3 runs to 14 residues. V was clipped by 5 bases and J by 2 bases, with 9 bases between them. Germline V CDR1 and CDR2: ENHRY, SYGVKD. The CDR3 region has the DNA TGTGCCATCAGTACAGAGATAAACACCGGGGAGCTGTTTTTT. Its protein is CAISTEINTGELFF.

This chain joins TRBV28 and TRBJ1-2; D is perhaps TRBD1 (6 bases). Germline V gene data show CDR1 as MDHEN and CDR2 as SYDVKM. The CDR3 extends over 15 amino acids. V dropped 5 bases and J dropped 1 base, with 14 bases sitting between them. This chain's CDR3 is CASSVTGLLNYGYTF. The CDR3 DNA reads TGTGCCAGCAGTGTGACAGGACTACTTAACTATGGCTACACCTTC.

The rearrangement joins TRBV29-1 to TRBJ2-7, with D perhaps matching TRBD2 (6 bases). V lost 4 bases and J 2 bases, leaving 9 bases between the germline ends. The CDR3 contains 12 residues. Germline CDR1 and CDR2: SQVTM and ANQGSEA. The CDR3 DNA follows: TGCAGCGTTGGCGGAGGGACCTACGAGCAGTACTTC. Protein product: CSVGGGTYEQYF.

The chain has TRBV5-1 and TRBJ1-1; 10 bases are a match to TRBD1. Trimming cost V 4 bases and J 7 bases; bases outside gene matches: 7. CDR1 SGHRS and CDR2 YFSETQ come from the germline V gene. The CDR3 runs to 14 residues. CDR3 nucleotides: TGCGCCAGCAGCGGGGTCGGGACAGGGGTTGAAGCTTTCTTT. This gives the protein CASSGVGTGVEAFF. The full variable domain, in which reference TRBV5-1 and TRBJ1-1 provide the parts outside the CDR3, is KAGVTQTPRYLIKTRGQQVTLSCSPISGHRSVSWYQQTPGQGLQFLFEYFSETQRNKGNFPGRFSGRQFSNSRSEMNVSTLELGDSALYLCASSGVGTGVEAFFGQGTRLTVV.